The 13 T cell receptor beta chains below were found in one sample sequenced in a study of cytotoxic CD8 clonotypes in ibrutinib-treated CLL. Method: immunoSEQ multiplex PCR; TCRdb's copy keeps in-frame clones and lacks some. There are a few hundred thousand clones in the sample; roughly 70% occur only once, and 15% lies in the top ten. The specimen comprised PBMCs, sampled after 24 months of ibrutinib treatment. These receptors all stem from a human donor with chronic lymphocytic leukemia.

This rearrangement joins TRBV11-3 to TRBJ2-5; D perhaps matches TRBD2 (5 bases). V lost 3 bases, J lost 0 bases, and 8 bases lay in between. This CDR3 is built from 14 residues. The V gene's germline CDR1 is SGHNT and CDR2 YENEEA. The CDR3 DNA follows: TGTGCCAGCAGCTTTGAGGGCAACCAAGAGACCCAGTACTTC. Protein product: CASSFEGNQETQYF.

CDR3 in amino acids: CASSLTPADTQYF. CDR3 DNA sequence: TGTGCCAGCAGTTTAACTCCGGCAGATACGCAGTATTTT. V is TRBV28 and J is TRBJ2-3; D gene uncertain. Germline V gives CDR1 MDHEN, CDR2 SYDVKM. This CDR3 has 13 amino acids. The ends were cut back, 2 bases at V and 4 bases at J, with 7 bases in the middle.

This clone appeared a few times. The chain uses TRBV11-3 and TRBJ2-1; possible D gene TRBD1, 6 bases. V was cut by 4 bases and J by 7 bases, with 11 bases left in between. Germline lookup yields CDR1 SGHNT and CDR2 YENEEA. The CDR3 runs 13 residues. The CDR3 DNA is TGTGCCAGCAGCTCAACCAGGGGAAATGAGCAGTTCTTC. Its translation: CASSSTRGNEQFF. Variable domain in full (rest from reference TRBV11-3 and TRBJ2-1): EAGVVQSPRYKIIEKKQPVAFWCNPISGHNTLYWYLQNLGQGPELLIRYENEEAVDDSQLPKDRFSAERLKGVDSTLKIQPAELGDSAVYLCASSSTRGNEQFFGPGTRLTVL.

The V and J genes are TRBV28 and TRBJ1-2; tentatively, D is TRBD1 (6 bases). The length of the CDR3 is 13 residues. The germline CDR1 and CDR2 sequences are MDHEN and SYDVKM. The V end was cut by 5 bases, the J end by 6 bases, with 13 bases between. The CDR3 nucleotides read TGTGCCAGCAGTATGACAGGTTTGGATGGCTACACCTTC. Translation gives CASSMTGLDGYTF.

The chain combines TRBV6-6 with TRBJ2-5; D is undetermined. V shed 4 bases and J shed 5 bases, with 8 bases lying between them. The CDR3 has 12 residues. The germline gives CDR1 MNHNY, CDR2 SVGAGI (reference sequence). In nucleotides, the CDR3 is TGTGCCAGCAGTTTACTCTTGGAGACCCAGTACTTC. Protein: CASSLLLETQYF.

V usage is TRBV6-5 and J usage is TRBJ2-7; a weak D match, TRBD2 (6 bases). This CDR3 is 14 amino acids long. The germline V gene encodes CDR1 MNHEY and CDR2 SVGAGI. V shed 2 bases and J shed 3 bases, with 11 bases lying between them. CDR3 in amino acids: CASSYGDFRYEQYF. The CDR3 region has the DNA TGTGCCAGCAGTTACGGGGACTTTCGCTACGAGCAGTACTTC.

The V and J genes are TRBV30 and TRBJ2-3, with 7 bases matching TRBD1. Germline CDR1 and CDR2: GTSNPN and SVGIG (reference sequence). The V segment lost 0 bases and the J segment 2 bases; nucleotides outside the gene matches: 14. The CDR3 sequence is 18 residues long. DNA of the CDR3: TGTGCCTGGAGTGTACGGTCGACAGGGTATCTTAACACAGATACGCAGTATTTT. This sequence encodes CAWSVRSTGYLNTDTQYF.

This sequence joins TRBV19 and TRBJ2-5; 11 nucleotides agree with TRBD2. V trimming: 5 bases; J trimming: 1 base; junction bases outside the gene matches: 9. Looked up from germline, CDR1 is LNHDA and CDR2 is SQIVND (reference sequence). CDR3 size: 17 residues. CDR3 DNA sequence: TGTGCCAGTAGTCAGGTACCGACTAGCGGGGCCCAAGAGACCCAGTACTTC. Its translation: CASSQVPTSGAQETQYF.

This clone was seen a single time. The chain uses TRBV1 and TRBJ2-7; TRBD1 was called by the table and not checked on the DNA. TRBV1 is a pseudogene segment. This CDR3 has 16 amino acids. CDR3 DNA: TGCACCAGCAGCCAAGATATAACAGGGGGCTACTACGAGCAGTACTTC. This sequence encodes CTSSQDITGGYYEQYF.

Written as DNA, the CDR3 is TGTGCCAGCAATCGGGACAGGTTTTATGAGCAGTTCTTC. It translates to CASNRDRFYEQFF. The J gene is TRBJ2-1, the V gene TRBV11-2; TRBD1 aligns across 8 bases. V was pared by 7 bases and J by 8 bases, with 7 bases of the junction left unmatched. CDR3 size: 13 residues. In germline, CDR1 is SGHAT, CDR2 FQNNGV.

This clone appeared a few times. The chain employs TRBV7-3 and TRBJ2-5; D remains ambiguous. Germline V CDR1 and CDR2: SGHTA, FQGTGA. The germline V and J ends were trimmed by 5 bases and 5 bases, with 6 bases remaining between them. The CDR3 is 11 residues long. The DNA for the CDR3 is TGTGCCAGCAGCCAAGGGGAGACCCAGTACTTC. Translation: CASSQGETQYF.

This clone has only one observation. The chain links TRBV7-3 to TRBJ2-2; 8 bases map to TRBD2. The CDR3 loop spans 17 amino acids. The germline gives CDR1 SGHTA, CDR2 FQGTGA. Trimming removed 5 bases from V and 8 bases from J; junction bases left unmatched: 16. In nucleotides, the CDR3 is TGTGCCAGCAGCCCCCCGTTGGCTAGCGGGCGACCGGGGGAGCTGTTTTTT. This translates into CASSPPLASGRPGELFF.

This chain uses TRBV5-4 with TRBJ1-2; 10 nucleotides match TRBD1. The CDR3 consists of 15 residues. With V trimmed by 3 bases and J by 6 bases, 8 bases remained unmatched. Germline V CDR1 and CDR2: SGHNT, YYREEE (reference sequence). CDR3 bases: TGTGCCAGCAGCTCCCGGGACAGGGGACCAGATGGCTACACCTTC. Its protein is CASSSRDRGPDGYTF.